Given below is one T cell receptor beta chain in context. This sample was taken from a study of Ad26.COV2.S vaccination and SARS-CoV-2 variants. This sample's treatment: 15 to 20 received Ad26.COV2.S at low or high dose, single or two shots; about 5 received placebo; per-sample allocation not given. Samples analyzed were those drawn on day 63 after the first vaccine or placebo injection. The CDR3 totals 13 residues. V was shortened by 5 bases and J by 3 bases, with 10 bases between the two germline ends. Per germline, CDR1 SNHLY and CDR2 FYNNEI. Profiling relied on immunoSEQ multiplex PCR, and the TCRdb table lists in-frame clones only, not all of them. The sample has about 390,000 clones; 88% are singletons.

This receptor was obtained from a person between 18 and 59 years old who received the Ad26.COV2.S COVID-19 vaccine or a placebo. The chain combines TRBV2 with TRBJ1-2; D uncertain. Sequences were derived from peripheral blood, sampled in a trial of Ad26.COV2.S vaccine versus placebo. The CDR3, as DNA: TGTGCCAGCAGTAAAGGTACCTACTATGGCTACACCTTC. Amino acids: CASSKGTYYGYTF.